Presented here are 10 T cell receptor beta chains from one specimen sequenced in a study of CD8 T cells in ankylosing spondylitis. TCRdb processed the 5' RACE reads anew with MiXCR; each CDR3 protein has one entry. The table shows tens of thousands of distinct CDR3 sequences, with approximately 10% occurring only once. Sequenced sample: blood, either unsorted or a sorted T cell fraction (not recorded which). The origin of the receptors is a male donor with ankylosing spondylitis or in good health (not recorded which).

There are many counts of this clonotype. V gene TRBV5-5 combines with J gene TRBJ2-7, with 9 positions matching TRBD2. CDR1 and CDR2 (germline): SGHKS, YYEKEE (reference sequence). J gave up 2 bases and V 7 bases, and 7 bases lay outside the gene matches. This CDR3 contains 14 residues. CDR3 sequence reads: CASGLAGAPYEQYF. For the CDR3, the DNA is TGTGCCAGCGGTTTAGCGGGAGCACCCTACGAGCAGTACTTC.

This clonotype showed up many times. The chain combines TRBV7-3 with TRBJ1-1, with D unclear. In germline, CDR1 is SGHTA, CDR2 FQGTGA. V lost 4 bases to trimming and J lost 3 bases, with 12 bases between them. The CDR3 consists of 14 residues. CDR3 nucleotide sequence: TGTGCCAGCAGCTCCCGGGCGTCGGACACTGAAGCTTTCTTT. Translation gives CASSSRASDTEAFF.

This clonotype was picked up many times. The V call is TRBV2, the J call TRBJ2-7; the D gene is possibly TRBD1 (6 bases). The ends were cut back, 6 bases at V and 4 bases at J, with 16 bases in the middle. The CDR3 consists of 14 residues. Germline CDR1 SNHLY, CDR2 FYNNEI. CDR3 amino acids: CASREPDRVYEQYF. The CDR3 region has the DNA TGTGCCAGCAGGGAACCGGACAGAGTTTACGAGCAGTACTTC. Combining the CDR3 with reference TRBV2 and TRBJ2-7 gives the whole variable domain EPEVTQTPSHQVTQMGQEVILRCVPISNHLYFYWYRQILGQKVEFLVSFYNNEISEKSEIFDDQFSVERPDGSNFTLKIRSTKLEDSAMYFCASREPDRVYEQYFGPGTRLTVT.

Many counts were recorded for this clonotype. This chain connects TRBV2 to TRBJ2-5; 10 bases line up with TRBD2. From germline, CDR1 is SNHLY and CDR2 FYNNEI. Trimming removed 8 bases from V and 3 bases from J; junction bases left unmatched: 6. The CDR3 loop spans 14 amino acids. The CDR3 DNA reads as TGTGCCAGCCGCGTCGGACTAGCGGAAGAGACCCAGTACTTC. As protein: CASRVGLAEETQYF.

This clonotype was recorded many times. This chain joins TRBV25-1 and TRBJ2-7; D gene ambiguous. There are 14 residues in the CDR3. V lost 3 bases to trimming and J lost 0 bases, with 9 bases between them. CDR1 MGHDK and CDR2 SYGVNS come from the germline V gene. The CDR3 here is CASSETASSYEQYF. The CDR3 DNA reads TGTGCCAGCAGTGAGACGGCGAGCTCCTACGAGCAGTACTTC.

This clonotype was recorded many times. This chain joins TRBV27 and TRBJ2-4; 8 bases fit TRBD1. This CDR3 comprises 18 residues. Germline lookup yields CDR1 MNHEY and CDR2 SMNVEV (reference sequence). J gave up 6 bases and V 6 bases, and 19 bases lay outside the gene matches. In DNA, the CDR3 is TGTGCCAGCAGCCGGACAGGGCGCGGGGCTACCAACTCAAACATTCAGTACTTC. It specifies CASSRTGRGATNSNIQYF.

As regards this clonotype: This sequence may be a read error, since a much larger clone differs from it by one base. V and J are TRBV19 and TRBJ2-7; TRBD1 is a possible D gene (6 bases). CDR1 and CDR2 (germline): LNHDA, SQIVND (reference sequence). This CDR3 is 13 amino acids long. Trimming shortened V by 6 bases and J by 3 bases, and 12 bases separated the two germline ends. The CDR3 nucleotides read TGTGCCAGTAGAAAAACAGGGAACTACGAGCAGTACTTC. Amino acid sequence: CASRKTGNYEQYF.

The sample holds many counts of this clonotype. The chain has TRBV18 and TRBJ2-7, with a possible D match to TRBD1 (6 bases). Trimming removed 5 bases at V and 0 bases at J, with 14 bases between. The CDR3 has 15 residues. Germline CDR1 KGHSH, CDR2 LQKENI. DNA of the CDR3: TGTGCCAGCTCAAGTGCCGACAGGCGCTCCTACGAGCAGTACTTC. Translating gives CASSSADRRSYEQYF. Complete variable domain (other parts from reference TRBV18 and TRBJ2-7): NAGVMQNPRHLVRRRGQEARLRCSPMKGHSHVYWYRQLPEEGLKFMVYLQKENIIDESGMPKERFSAEFPKEGPSILRIQQVVRGDSAAYFCASSSADRRSYEQYFGPGTRLTVT.

This clonotype came up many times. V and J are TRBV29-1 and TRBJ2-7; 9 bases are a match to TRBD1. Trimming cost V 6 bases and J 4 bases; bases outside gene matches: 7. This CDR3 has 13 residues. Germline values: CDR1 SQVTM, CDR2 ANQGSEA. CDR3 sequence (DNA): TGCAGCGTAGGGGACAGGGCGCAGTACGAGCAGTACTTC. Its protein is CSVGDRAQYEQYF.

This clonotype was counted many times. The chain joins TRBV27 to TRBJ2-4; D call uncertain. The V gene lost 4 bases and the J gene lost 10 bases, with 14 bases spanning the gap. The V gene's germline CDR1 is MNHEY and CDR2 SMNVEV (reference sequence). The CDR3 runs to 13 residues. The CDR3 loop is CASSSSPLGIQYF. The CDR3 DNA sequence: TGTGCCAGCAGTTCGTCCCCCCTTGGGATTCAGTACTTC.